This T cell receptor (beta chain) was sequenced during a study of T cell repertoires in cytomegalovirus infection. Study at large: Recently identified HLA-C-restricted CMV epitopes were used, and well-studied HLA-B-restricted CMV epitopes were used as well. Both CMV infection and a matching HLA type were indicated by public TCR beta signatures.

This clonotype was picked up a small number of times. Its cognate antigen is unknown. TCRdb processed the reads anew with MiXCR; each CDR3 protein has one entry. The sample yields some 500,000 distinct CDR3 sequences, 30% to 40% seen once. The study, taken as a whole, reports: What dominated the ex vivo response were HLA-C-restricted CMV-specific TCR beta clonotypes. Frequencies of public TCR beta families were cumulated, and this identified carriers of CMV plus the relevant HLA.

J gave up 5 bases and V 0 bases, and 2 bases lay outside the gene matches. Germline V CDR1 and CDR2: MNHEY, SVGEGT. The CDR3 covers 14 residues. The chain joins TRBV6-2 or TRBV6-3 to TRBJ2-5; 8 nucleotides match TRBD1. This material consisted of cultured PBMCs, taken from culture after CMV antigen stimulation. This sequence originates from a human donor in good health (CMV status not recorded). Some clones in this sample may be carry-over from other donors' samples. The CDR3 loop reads CASSYSRQGETQYF. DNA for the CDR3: TGTGCCAGCAGTTACTCCCGACAGGGGGAGACCCAGTACTTC.